This is a list of T cell receptor beta chains from one sample in a study of blood T cell repertoires in COVID-19. The repertoire was sequenced with immunoSEQ multiplex PCR; TCRdb's copy has only in-frame clones and lacks some. The top ten clones hold 10% to 15% of a sample with approximately 210,000 clones, 80% to 90% of them seen once. The specimen was PBMCs or T cells enriched from blood (not recorded which). The receptor set was obtained from a middle-aged man who had recovered from COVID-19. Both conserved end residues are part of each CDR3. The order of the fields is D gene, V gene, J gene, clone size, CDR3 protein, CDR3 DNA. D genes are given only for firm matches. Where a row states a size, it is once, few, many or the class of an expanded clone; other rows omit it.

.	TRBV6-5	TRBJ1-1	many	CASSWFGENTEAFF	TGTGCCAGCAGTTGGTTTGGAGAGAACACTGAAGCTTTCTTT
TRBD1	TRBV9	TRBJ1-5	.	CASSVGQGNQPQHF	TGTGCCAGCAGCGTAGGACAGGGTAATCAGCCCCAGCATTTT
TRBD1	TRBV6-5	TRBJ1-2	.	CASSRQQGAHGYTF	TGTGCCAGCAGTCGCCAACAGGGGGCACACGGCTACACCTTC
.	TRBV9	TRBJ2-3	.	CASSVVLTDTQYF	TGTGCCAGCAGCGTAGTCCTCACAGATACGCAGTATTTT
TRBD2	TRBV7-2	TRBJ2-2	.	CASSRSAASGTGGELFF	TGTGCCAGCAGCAGATCCGCGGCTAGCGGGACCGGCGGGGAGCTGTTTTTT
TRBD2	TRBV14	TRBJ2-7	.	CASSQVDSGRSSSYEQYF	TGTGCCAGCAGCCAGGTCGATAGCGGGAGGTCTAGCTCCTACGAGCAGTACTTC
.	TRBV3-1/TRBV3-2	TRBJ1-2	once	CASSQGCLYGYTF	TGTGCCAGCAGCCAAGGCTGCCTCTATGGTTACACCTTC
.	TRBV7-9	TRBJ2-5	.	CASSMRGRQETQYF	TGTGCCAGCTCGATGCGGGGCCGACAAGAGACCCAGTACTTC
TRBD1	TRBV4-3	TRBJ1-4	.	CASSQEDRVDEKLFF	TGCGCCAGCAGCCAGGAGGACAGGGTGGACGAAAAACTGTTTTTT
.	TRBV30	TRBJ2-7	once	CAWNGRSSYEQYF	TGTGCCTGGAATGGTCGGTCATCCTACGAGCAGTACTTC
.	TRBV12-3/TRBV12-4	TRBJ1-5	.	CASSLSGQPQHF	TGTGCCAGCAGTTTAAGCGGTCAGCCCCAGCATTTT
TRBD1	TRBV6-1	TRBJ1-2	.	CASSEDWDRSYGYTF	TGTGCCAGCAGTGAAGACTGGGACAGGTCCTATGGCTACACCTTC
.	TRBV9	TRBJ2-2	once	CASSVQLAIRTGELFF	TGTGCCAGCAGCGTACAGCTAGCCATACGGACCGGGGAGCTGTTTTTT
.	TRBV19	TRBJ1-4	few	CASSISGSNEKLFF	TGTGCCAGTAGTATCTCAGGGTCGAATGAAAAACTGTTTTTT
TRBD2	TRBV19	TRBJ2-5	.	CASGRAYQETQYF	TGTGCCAGCGGGAGGGCGTACCAGGAGACCCAGTACTTC